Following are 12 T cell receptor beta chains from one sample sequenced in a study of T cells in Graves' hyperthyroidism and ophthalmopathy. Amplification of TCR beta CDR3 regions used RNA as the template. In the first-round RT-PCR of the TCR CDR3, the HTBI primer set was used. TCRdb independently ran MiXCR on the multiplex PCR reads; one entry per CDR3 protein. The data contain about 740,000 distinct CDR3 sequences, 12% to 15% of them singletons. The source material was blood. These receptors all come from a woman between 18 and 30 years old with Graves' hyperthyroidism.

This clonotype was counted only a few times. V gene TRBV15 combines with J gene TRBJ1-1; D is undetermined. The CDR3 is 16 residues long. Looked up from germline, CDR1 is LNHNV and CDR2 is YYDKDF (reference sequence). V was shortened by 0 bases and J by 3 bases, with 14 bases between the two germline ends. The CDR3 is CATSRDIGRWDTEAFF. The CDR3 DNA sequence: TGTGCCACCAGCAGAGATATCGGGAGATGGGACACTGAAGCTTTCTTT.

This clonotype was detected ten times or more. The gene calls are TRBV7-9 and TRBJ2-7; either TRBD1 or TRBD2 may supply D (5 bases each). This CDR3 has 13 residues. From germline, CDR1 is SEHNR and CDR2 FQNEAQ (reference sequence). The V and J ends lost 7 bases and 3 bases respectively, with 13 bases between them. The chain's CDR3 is CASTGTDSYEQYF. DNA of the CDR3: TGTGCCAGCACCGGGACCGACAGCTACGAGCAGTACTTC.

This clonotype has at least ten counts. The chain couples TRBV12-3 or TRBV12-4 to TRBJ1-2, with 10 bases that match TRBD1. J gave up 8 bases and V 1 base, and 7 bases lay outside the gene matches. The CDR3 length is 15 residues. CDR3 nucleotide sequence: TGTGCCAGCAGTTTAGTTACCGGGACAGGGGCAGGCTACACCTTC. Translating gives CASSLVTGTGAGYTF.

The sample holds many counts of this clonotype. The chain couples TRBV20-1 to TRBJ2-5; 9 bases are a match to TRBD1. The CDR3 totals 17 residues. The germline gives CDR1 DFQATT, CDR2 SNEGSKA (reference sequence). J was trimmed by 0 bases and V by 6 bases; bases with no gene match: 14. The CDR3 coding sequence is TGCAGTGCACTCTTGGACAGGGGTCGGGGCAACCAAGAGACCCAGTACTTC. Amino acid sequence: CSALLDRGRGNQETQYF.

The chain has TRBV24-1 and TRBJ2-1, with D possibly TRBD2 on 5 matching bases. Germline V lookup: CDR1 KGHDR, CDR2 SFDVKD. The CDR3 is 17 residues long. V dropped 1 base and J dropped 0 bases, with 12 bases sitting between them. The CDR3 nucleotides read TGTGCCACCAGTGATTTTGGAGGACTCCGCTCCTACAATGAGCAGTTCTTC. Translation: CATSDFGGLRSYNEQFF.

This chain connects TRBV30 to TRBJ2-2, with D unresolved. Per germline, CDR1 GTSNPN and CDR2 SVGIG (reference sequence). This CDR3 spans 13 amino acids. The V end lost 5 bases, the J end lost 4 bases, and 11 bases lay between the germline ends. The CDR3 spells CAWRWVGTGELFF. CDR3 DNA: TGTGCCTGGCGGTGGGTTGGCACCGGGGAGCTGTTTTTT.

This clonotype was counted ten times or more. The CDR3: CASSPGWALTEAFF. DNA for the CDR3: TGTGCCAGCTCACCGGGTTGGGCGTTGACTGAAGCTTTCTTT. The chain couples TRBV18 to TRBJ1-1; D remains unclear. V was clipped by 3 bases and J by 5 bases, with 13 bases between them. This CDR3 contains 14 residues. Germline V gene lookup returns CDR1 KGHSH and CDR2 LQKENI.

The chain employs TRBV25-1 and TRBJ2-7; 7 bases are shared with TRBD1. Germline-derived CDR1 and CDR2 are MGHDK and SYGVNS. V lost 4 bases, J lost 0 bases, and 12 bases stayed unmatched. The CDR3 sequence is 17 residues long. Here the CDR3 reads CASSGWYRGRSSYEQYF. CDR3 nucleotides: TGTGCCAGCAGTGGCTGGTACAGGGGCCGAAGCTCCTACGAGCAGTACTTC.

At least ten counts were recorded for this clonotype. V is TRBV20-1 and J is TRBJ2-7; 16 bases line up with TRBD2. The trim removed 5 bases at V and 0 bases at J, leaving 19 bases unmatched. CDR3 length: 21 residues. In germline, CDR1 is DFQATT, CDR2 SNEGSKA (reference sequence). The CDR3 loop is CSALPFPGLAGGTTSSYEQYF. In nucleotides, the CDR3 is TGCAGTGCTCTACCCTTTCCGGGACTAGCGGGAGGGACTACCAGCTCCTACGAGCAGTACTTC.

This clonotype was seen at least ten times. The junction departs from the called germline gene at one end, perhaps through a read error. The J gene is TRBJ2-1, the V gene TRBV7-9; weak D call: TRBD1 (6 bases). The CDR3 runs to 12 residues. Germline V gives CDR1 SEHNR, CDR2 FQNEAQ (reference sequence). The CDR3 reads CASTLVGTKQFF. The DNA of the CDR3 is TGTGCCAGCACCTTAGTGGGGACAAAGCAGTTCTTC.

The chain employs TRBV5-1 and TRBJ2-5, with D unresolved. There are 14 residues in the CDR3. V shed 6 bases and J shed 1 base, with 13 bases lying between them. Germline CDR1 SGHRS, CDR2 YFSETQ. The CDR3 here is CASNAGRIQETQYF. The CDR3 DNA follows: TGCGCCAGCAACGCAGGACGGATCCAAGAGACCCAGTACTTC.

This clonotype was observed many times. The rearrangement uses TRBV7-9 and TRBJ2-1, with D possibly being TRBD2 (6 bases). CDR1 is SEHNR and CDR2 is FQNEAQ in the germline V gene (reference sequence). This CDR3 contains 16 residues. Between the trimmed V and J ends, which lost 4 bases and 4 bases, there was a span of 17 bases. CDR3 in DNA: TGTGCCAGCAGCTCACAGCGGGCGGGACCATACAATGAGCAGTTCTTC. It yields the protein CASSSQRAGPYNEQFF.